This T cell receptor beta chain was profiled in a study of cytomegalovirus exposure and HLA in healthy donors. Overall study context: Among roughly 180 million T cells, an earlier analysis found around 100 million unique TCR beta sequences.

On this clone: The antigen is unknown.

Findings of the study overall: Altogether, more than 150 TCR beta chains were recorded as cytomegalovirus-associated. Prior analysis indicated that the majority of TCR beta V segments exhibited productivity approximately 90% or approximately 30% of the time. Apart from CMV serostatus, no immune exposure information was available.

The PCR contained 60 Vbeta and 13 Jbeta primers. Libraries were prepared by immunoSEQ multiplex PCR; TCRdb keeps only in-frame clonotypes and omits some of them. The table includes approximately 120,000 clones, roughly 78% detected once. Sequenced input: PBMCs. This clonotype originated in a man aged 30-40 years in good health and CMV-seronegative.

The DNA of the CDR3 is TGTGCCAGCAGCCGAGAAAGGGGCGCTGATGAAAAACTGTTTTTT. Protein product: CASSRERGADEKLFF. The chain joins TRBV7-9 to TRBJ1-4; perhaps TRBD1 as D (5 bases). This CDR3 comprises 15 residues. Between the trimmed V and J ends, which lost 5 bases and 6 bases, there was a span of 16 bases. Per germline, CDR1 SEHNR and CDR2 FQNEAQ (reference sequence). The whole variable domain, filled in from reference TRBV7-9 and TRBJ1-4, reads DTGVSQNPRHKITKRGQNVTFRCDPISEHNRLYWYRQTLGQGPEFLTYFQNEAQLEKSRLLSDRFSAERPKGSFSTLEIQRTEQGDSAMYLCASSRERGADEKLFFGSGTQLSVL.